Described below is a single TCR beta chain sequence and its context. Its antigen is as yet unknown. Clones were sequenced by immunoSEQ multiplex PCR, and TCRdb holds only the in-frame ones, with some missing. The table lists tens of thousands of clones, roughly 88% of them singletons. The data originate from a study of OX40 agonist ivuxolimab in advanced cancers. Background on the study: Eligibility admitted prior anti-PD-1, anti-PD-L1 or anti-CTLA-4 therapy; 40% had some.

Study-wide findings and caveats: Both blood CD4+ and CD8+ T cells showed clonal growth by week 6 at 0.1 to 3.0 mg/kg. Determination of antigen specificity was not performed for the expanded peripheral T cells.

V dropped 3 bases and J dropped 2 bases, with 11 bases sitting between them. Germline CDR1 and CDR2: SGDLS and YYNGEE. This CDR3 is 14 amino acids long. This TCR was sampled from an adult with an advanced solid tumor such as melanoma, head and neck, liver or kidney cancer. This sequence joins TRBV9 and TRBJ1-1; TRBD1 is a possible D gene (6 bases). Specimen: CD4+ or CD8+ T cells sorted from blood, collected in a trial of the OX40 agonist ivuxolimab. CDR3 bases: TGTGCCAGCAGCGGAGGGGGGCTCAACACTGAAGCTTTCTTT. Its translation is CASSGGGLNTEAFF.